This is a list of T cell receptor beta chains from one sample in a study of T cells in Graves' hyperthyroidism and ophthalmopathy. A single record per CDR3 protein comes from TCRdb applying MiXCR to the multiplex PCR reads. The data hold 500,000 to 650,000 distinct CDR3 sequences, with 14% observed a single time. The sequenced sample was blood. These receptors were obtained from a woman aged 45-60 years with Graves' ophthalmopathy. The CDR3 runs from the conserved cysteine through the conserved F or W. The order of the fields is clone size, J gene, V gene, D gene, CDR3 DNA, CDR3 protein. D genes are given only for firm matches. Not all rows give a size; the values are once, few, many and, for expanded clones, a class.

few,TRBJ2-1,TRBV4-2,-,TGTGCCAGCAGCCAAGTCACGCTCGATAATGAGCAGTTCTTC,CASSQVTLDNEQFF
many,TRBJ2-7,TRBV29-1,-,TGCAGCGTTAAGTCGGGGGCCTACGAGCAGTACTTC,CSVKSGAYEQYF
many,TRBJ1-1,TRBV9,-,TGTGCCAGCAGCGTATTGGCCCGACAGCCGAACACTGAAGCTTTCTTT,CASSVLARQPNTEAFF
many,TRBJ2-7,TRBV20-1,-,TGCAGTGCTAGTTTCCAGGTTAAAGAGCAGTACTTC,CSASFQVKEQYF
many,TRBJ2-3,TRBV7-3,TRBD2,TGTGCCAGCAGCGAGGGACTAGCGGGGGGCACAGATACGCAGTATTTT,CASSEGLAGGTDTQYF
many,TRBJ2-7,TRBV7-2,-,TGTGCCAGCAGCTTAACCGCCGGACAGGGTTTGGGCGGGAGGGCCGCCCACTACGAGCAGTACTTC,CASSLTAGQGLGGRAAHYEQYF
few,TRBJ1-2,TRBV19,TRBD1,TGTGCCAGTAAACGGGACAGCCGCTATGGCTACACCTTC,CASKRDSRYGYTF
many,TRBJ1-5,TRBV28,TRBD1,TGTGCCAGCAGTACTATCGATCAGTGGGACAGGGGTGATCAGCCCCAGCATTTT,CASSTIDQWDRGDQPQHF
few,TRBJ2-2,TRBV4-3,-,TGCGCCAGCAGCCAAGGGGGCGGGCGCCCGAACACCGGGGAGCTGTTTTTT,CASSQGGGRPNTGELFF
many,TRBJ2-3,TRBV7-9,-,TGTGCCAGCAGCTTAGGTTCGGGGCAAGACGGGGATACGCAGTATTTT,CASSLGSGQDGDTQYF
-,TRBJ1-3,TRBV20-1,-,TGCAGTGCCCCCCGGGGTGATCGAAACACCATATATTTT,CSAPRGDRNTIYF
many,TRBJ2-3,TRBV3-1,-,TGTGCCAGCAGCCCTCCCCCGACAGGTAGACCTTCCACAGATACGCAGTATTTT,CASSPPPTGRPSTDTQYF
many,TRBJ1-5,TRBV14,TRBD1,TGTGCCAGCAGCCAAGAATTAACCGGGACAGGGTTCGGTCAGCCCCAGCATTTT,CASSQELTGTGFGQPQHF
many,TRBJ2-7,TRBV20-1,-,TGCAGTGCTACCGGGACCGCCGCCTACGAGCAGTACTTC,CSATGTAAYEQYF
many,TRBJ2-3,TRBV11-2,TRBD2,TGTGCCAGCAGCCCCGGACCGGGACTAGCGGGGTCAGATACGCAGTATTTT,CASSPGPGLAGSDTQYF
few,TRBJ2-2,TRBV19,TRBD2,TGTGCCAGTAGTATAGATAGGACTAGCGGGAGGGCCAACACCGGGGAGCTGTTTTTT,CASSIDRTSGRANTGELFF
many,TRBJ2-1,TRBV6-1,TRBD2,TGTGCCAGCAGTGGGAGCGGGAGGGCCCACAATGAGCAGTTCTTC,CASSGSGRAHNEQFF
many,TRBJ2-1,TRBV7-2,-,TGTGCCAGCAGCTTGCTCGACAGTCTCGGGCAGTTCTTC,CASSLLDSLGQFF
-,TRBJ1-1,TRBV30,-,TGTGCCTGGAGTGTACAAGGATATCGGGACACTGAAGCTTTCTTT,CAWSVQGYRDTEAFF
few,TRBJ2-7,TRBV7-2,-,TGTGCCAGCAGCCCGAGGGAGACCTTTTACGAGCAGTACTTC,CASSPRETFYEQYF
-,TRBJ2-5,TRBV19,TRBD2,TGTGCCAGTAGTGGAACACTAGCGGGAGTGGAGACCCAGTACTTC,CASSGTLAGVETQYF
-,TRBJ2-3,TRBV15,TRBD2,TGTGCCACCAGCAGAGGGACTAGCGGAACAGATACGCAGTATTTT,CATSRGTSGTDTQYF
many,TRBJ1-2,TRBV28,TRBD1,TGTGCCAGCAGTACAGGGGCCTATGGCTACACCTTC,CASSTGAYGYTF
many,TRBJ2-1,TRBV12-3/TRBV12-4,-,TGTGCCAGCAGTGTCGGGACTCTGAGCGCCGCTGAGCAGTTCTTC,CASSVGTLSAAEQFF
many,TRBJ1-6,TRBV2,-,TGTGCCAGCAGCGTATTTCGAGCCGGGTCGTATAATTCACCCCTCCACTTT,CASSVFRAGSYNSPLHF
few,TRBJ2-3,TRBV7-2,-,TGTGCCAGCAGCTTATATACAGGGAGTTACACAGATACGCAGTATTTT,CASSLYTGSYTDTQYF
many,TRBJ2-3,TRBV7-9,TRBD2,TGTGCCAGCAGCACCTCTAGCGGGAGGACAGATACGCAGTATTTT,CASSTSSGRTDTQYF
-,TRBJ1-2,TRBV29-1,-,TGCAGCGTTGAGGGCAGGGGTGGGGGCTACACCTTC,CSVEGRGGGYTF
few,TRBJ2-2,TRBV2,-,TGTGCCAGCAGATGGACCTATCAATCTTCTTTCTACACCGGGGAGCTGTTTTTT,CASRWTYQSSFYTGELFF
many,TRBJ2-2,TRBV20-1,TRBD2,TGCAGTGCTATAGTTAGCGGGGCCCCGGGCACCGGGGAGCTGTTTTTT,CSAIVSGAPGTGELFF
many,TRBJ2-1,TRBV20-1,-,TGCAGTGCTAGAGCTGAGGGATTGAACTCCTACAATGAGCAGTTCTTC,CSARAEGLNSYNEQFF
many,TRBJ2-7,TRBV11-2,TRBD1,TGTGCCAGCAGCCTTACCGGGACAGTCAACCACGAGCAGTACTTC,CASSLTGTVNHEQYF
many,TRBJ2-2,TRBV28,TRBD2,TGTGCCAGCAGTCATATGGGACTAGCGGGAGGCTTAAAGAACACCGGGGAGCTGTTTTTT,CASSHMGLAGGLKNTGELFF
many,TRBJ2-3,TRBV28,-,TGTGCCAGCAGTCCCCGGAAATTGCGGAGCGCCAACACAGATACGCAGTATTTT,CASSPRKLRSANTDTQYF
-,TRBJ1-4,TRBV15,TRBD1,TGTGCCGCCAGCAGAGGACAGGGATCGTATGAAAAGCTGTTTTTT,CAASRGQGSYEKLFF